The 32 T cell receptor beta chains below come from one sample, sequenced in a study of cytomegalovirus exposure and HLA in healthy donors. The repertoire was sequenced with immunoSEQ multiplex PCR; TCRdb's copy has only in-frame clones and lacks some. Seen here are roughly 150,000 clones, 70% to 90% observed once, and the top ten hold under 3%. Sequenced material: PBMCs. Every receptor here comes from a man aged 18 to 35 in good health and CMV-seronegative.

The chain couples TRBV5-1 to TRBJ2-7; D perhaps matches TRBD1 (5 bases). This CDR3 is 14 amino acids long. Trimming left V 1 base short and J 5 bases short, with 13 bases between. The V gene's germline CDR1 is SGHRS and CDR2 YFSETQ. CDR3 DNA: TGCGCCAGCAGCTTGTTGGCAGGGTACAACGAGCAGTACTTC. Its translation is CASSLLAGYNEQYF.

The chain employs TRBV14 and TRBJ2-3; no clear D gene. Germline lookup yields CDR1 SGHDN and CDR2 FVKESK. This CDR3 region has 15 residues. Trimming left V 0 bases short and J 2 bases short, with 9 bases between. DNA for the CDR3: TGTGCCAGCAGCCAAGAGGCCCGTAACACAGATACGCAGTATTTT. As protein: CASSQEARNTDTQYF.

This clone was seen more than once but under ten times. The J gene is TRBJ1-5, the V gene TRBV19; 9 bases are shared with TRBD1. The length of the CDR3 is 18 residues. V gave up 7 bases and J gave up 0 bases; unmatched junction bases: 13. Germline CDR1 reads LNHDA; CDR2 reads SQIVND (reference sequence). CDR3 loop: CASTSFGTGLYSNQPQHF. CDR3 nucleotide sequence: TGTGCCAGTACCTCCTTCGGGACAGGGTTATATAGCAATCAGCCCCAGCATTTT.

The V and J genes are TRBV5-1 and TRBJ2-7; 7 nucleotides align to TRBD2. CDR1 SGHRS and CDR2 YFSETQ come from the germline V gene. This CDR3 spans 15 amino acids. After removal of 0 bases from V and 6 bases from J, the junction contained 9 bases not matched to a gene. CDR3 in DNA: TGCGCCAGCAGCTTGGAATTGGCGGGAGCCCGCGAGCAGTACTTC. Encoded protein: CASSLELAGAREQYF.

Written as DNA, the CDR3 is TGTGCCAGCAGTTTACGGACAGGGGGTGGAAACACCATATATTTT. Amino acid sequence: CASSLRTGGGNTIYF. This chain links TRBV28 with TRBJ1-3; 10 bases match TRBD1. The CDR3 covers 15 residues. Germline CDR1 reads MDHEN; CDR2 reads SYDVKM. The V and J ends lost 2 bases and 3 bases, in that order; junction bases with no gene match: 1.

The V and J genes are TRBV9 and TRBJ1-5; TRBD1 aligns across 9 bases. The length of the CDR3 is 17 residues. Germline V CDR1 and CDR2: SGDLS, YYNGEE. J gave up 2 bases and V 7 bases, and 13 bases lay outside the gene matches. CDR3: CASDGTGRHRGNQPQHF. CDR3 DNA: TGTGCCAGCGACGGGACAGGGAGACACCGGGGCAATCAGCCCCAGCATTTT.

The chain combines TRBV6-5 with TRBJ1-5; D is undetermined. Germline values: CDR1 MNHEY, CDR2 SVGAGI. This CDR3 comprises 13 residues. Trimming took 2 bases from V and 4 from J, leaving 6 bases between them. The CDR3 nucleotides read TGTGCCAGCAGTTACGGGCAGAATCAGCCCCAGCATTTT. Translation: CASSYGQNQPQHF.

The chain joins TRBV29-1 to TRBJ2-1; maybe TRBD2 (5 bases). This CDR3 is 13 amino acids long. The ends were cut back, 7 bases at V and 2 bases at J, with 12 bases in the middle. Germline V gene data show CDR1 as SQVTM and CDR2 as ANQGSEA. CDR3 DNA: TGCAGCGACCTCCGGGGTGCCTACAATGAGCAGTTCTTC. The encoded protein is CSDLRGAYNEQFF.

J is TRBJ2-7 and V is TRBV28; the D gene is possibly TRBD2 (5 bases). Trimming took off 6 bases at V and 3 bases at J, with 12 bases between the two ends. Germline V gives CDR1 MDHEN, CDR2 SYDVKM. The CDR3 runs 13 residues. The CDR3 is CASSPTGIYEQYF. CDR3 nucleotides: TGTGCCAGCAGCCCGACGGGGATCTACGAGCAGTACTTC. Variable domain in full (rest from reference TRBV28 and TRBJ2-7): DVKVTQSSRYLVKRTGEKVFLECVQDMDHENMFWYRQDPGLGLRLIYFSYDVKMKEKGDIPEGYSVSREKKERFSLILESASTNQTSMYLCASSPTGIYEQYFGPGTRLTVT.

The chain couples TRBV19 to TRBJ1-2, with TRBD1 matching 8 bases. The junction had 5 bases not matched to a gene; V was cut back by 6 bases and J by 8 bases. The CDR3 is 12 residues long. Germline V gene lookup returns CDR1 LNHDA and CDR2 SQIVND (reference sequence). CDR3 protein: CASRGGQEGYTF. In DNA, the CDR3 is TGTGCCAGTAGAGGGGGACAGGAAGGCTACACCTTC. The variable domain in full, completed from reference TRBV19 and TRBJ1-2, reads DGGITQSPKYLFRKEGQNVTLSCEQNLNHDAMYWYRQDPGQGLRLIYYSQIVNDFQKGDIAEGYSVSREKKESFPLTVTSAQKNPTAFYLCASRGGQEGYTFGSGTRLTVV.

V is TRBV7-2 and J is TRBJ2-7; unclear D gene. Per the germline V gene, CDR1 is SGHTA and CDR2 is FQGNSA. Deletions cut 3 bases from V and 4 bases from J, with 10 bases between. This CDR3 region has 13 residues. The CDR3 DNA reads as TGTGCCAGCAGCTTTCACTGGGCTTACGAGCAGTACGTC. Its protein is CASSFHWAYEQYV.

V usage is TRBV7-8 and J usage is TRBJ2-2; D is possibly TRBD1 (5 bases). The germline V and J ends were trimmed by 3 bases and 2 bases, with 19 bases remaining between them. Looked up from germline, CDR1 is SGHVS and CDR2 is FQNEAQ. There are 18 residues in the CDR3. The CDR3 reads CASSFGRTFYSNTGELFF. CDR3 nucleotides: TGTGCCAGCAGCTTCGGTAGGACATTCTATTCTAACACCGGGGAGCTGTTTTTT.

The CDR3 loop is CASSLRTGGETQYF. In DNA form, the CDR3 reads TGTGCCAGCAGCCTTAGGACAGGGGGTGAGACCCAGTACTTC. V is TRBV6-6 and J is TRBJ2-5; 10 positions match TRBD1. CDR1 and CDR2 from the germline V gene are MNHNY and SVGAGI (reference sequence). This CDR3 region has 14 residues. V lost 6 bases and J lost 5; bases outside the gene matches: 6.

The chain is built from TRBV6-5 and TRBJ1-4; D remains unclear. Germline values: CDR1 MNHEY, CDR2 SVGAGI. This CDR3 has 15 amino acids. V lost 5 bases and J lost 3, with 13 bases in between. The CDR3 here is CASSPTPGANEKLFF. The CDR3 DNA follows: TGTGCCAGCAGTCCCACCCCAGGTGCTAATGAAAAACTGTTTTTT.

The chain employs TRBV7-2 and TRBJ1-1; D unclear. Trimming took 0 bases from V and 5 from J, leaving 13 bases between them. CDR3 length equals 15 residues. The germline V gene has CDR1 SGHTA and CDR2 FQGNSA. In DNA, the CDR3 is TGTGCCAGCAGCTTAGCGCGTTTCAGAGGGACTGAAGCTTTCTTT. This codes for CASSLARFRGTEAFF.

The rearrangement uses TRBV4-1 and TRBJ2-1; D is unresolved. Germline V gives CDR1 MGHRA, CDR2 YSYEKL. V dropped 0 bases and J dropped 0 bases, with 15 bases sitting between them. The CDR3 runs 18 residues. The chain's CDR3 is CASSQEAPRSSSYNEQFF. The CDR3 DNA is TGCGCCAGCAGCCAAGAAGCCCCCAGATCTAGCTCCTACAATGAGCAGTTCTTC.

The V call is TRBV7-2, the J call TRBJ2-7; TRBD2 matches at 14 bases. J lost 5 bases, V lost 5 bases, and 5 bases had no gene match. Per the germline V gene, CDR1 is SGHTA and CDR2 is FQGNSA. The CDR3 extends over 15 amino acids. CDR3 nucleotides: TGTGCCAGCAGCCCAGGACTAGCGGGAGGAAACGAGCAGTACTTC. This codes for CASSPGLAGGNEQYF.

V gene TRBV2 combines with J gene TRBJ1-2; 8 nucleotides match TRBD1. V lost 10 bases to trimming and J lost 4 bases; unmatched junction nucleotides: 5. CDR3 size: 12 residues. Germline CDR1 is SNHLY and CDR2 is FYNNEI. In nucleotides, the CDR3 is TGTGCCACGGGACAGGATCCCTATGGCTACACCTTC. As protein: CATGQDPYGYTF.

The J gene is TRBJ1-4, the V gene TRBV5-1; tentative D call: TRBD1 (5 bases). CDR3 length: 13 residues. CDR1 is SGHRS, CDR2 YFSETQ, per germline. V dropped 2 bases and J dropped 7 bases, with 9 bases sitting between them. CDR3 coding DNA: TGCGCCAGCAGCTTTCAGGGAGGTGAAAAACTGTTTTTT. This codes for CASSFQGGEKLFF.

V and J are TRBV5-8 and TRBJ2-6; 12 bases are shared with TRBD2. Unmatched junction bases numbered 9, after V lost 4 bases and J lost 1 base. The CDR3 contains 19 residues. The germline gives CDR1 SGHTS, CDR2 YDEGEE. The CDR3 is CASSLRTSGAYSGANVLTF. Written as DNA, the CDR3 is TGTGCCAGCAGCCTGCGGACTAGCGGGGCTTATTCTGGGGCCAACGTCCTGACTTTC. Combining the CDR3 with reference TRBV5-8 and TRBJ2-6 gives the whole variable domain EAGVTQSPTHLIKTRGQQATLRCSPISGHTSVYWYQQALGLGLQFLLWYDEGEERNRGNFPPRFSGRQFPNYSSELNVNALELEDSALYLCASSLRTSGAYSGANVLTFGAGSRLTVL.

The V gene is TRBV15, the J gene TRBJ2-7, with 14 bases aligning to TRBD2. This CDR3 has 18 amino acids. CDR1 is LNHNV, CDR2 YYDKDF, per germline (reference sequence). V lost 4 bases and J lost 0; bases outside the gene matches: 8. The CDR3 DNA sequence: TGTGCCACCAGCAAAATTGGACTAGCGGGAGGTCCCTCCTACGAGCAGTACTTC. It codes for CATSKIGLAGGPSYEQYF.

The J gene is TRBJ2-7, the V gene TRBV27; no definite D call. CDR1 and CDR2 from the germline V gene are MNHEY and SMNVEV (reference sequence). V was trimmed by 3 bases and J by 1 base, leaving 7 bases between them. The CDR3 runs to 13 residues. Written as DNA, the CDR3 is TGTGCCAGCAGTTTTACCACTTCCTACGAGCAGTACTTC. Translating it yields CASSFTTSYEQYF.

V usage is TRBV10-3 and J usage is TRBJ1-4, with TRBD1 matching 11 bases. Germline assignment: CDR1 ENHRY and CDR2 SYGVKD. This CDR3 contains 15 residues. Losses at the gene ends were 10 bases for V and 5 bases for J; bases not matched to a gene: 9. CDR3 sequence reads: CATKGQGERNEKLFF. CDR3 in DNA: TGTGCCACTAAGGGACAGGGGGAAAGAAATGAAAAACTGTTTTTT.

This clone has just one count. The rearrangement links TRBV19 to TRBJ1-2; TRBD1 aligns across 7 bases. This CDR3 is built from 15 residues. V shed 3 bases, J shed 5 bases, and the junction held 9 bases outside the gene matches. From germline, CDR1 is LNHDA and CDR2 SQIVND (reference sequence). The CDR3 nucleotides read TGTGCCAGTAGTATGGACAGGAGGGGCCTATATGGCTACACCTTC. Its protein is CASSMDRRGLYGYTF. Complete variable domain (other parts from reference TRBV19 and TRBJ1-2): DGGITQSPKYLFRKEGQNVTLSCEQNLNHDAMYWYRQDPGQGLRLIYYSQIVNDFQKGDIAEGYSVSREKKESFPLTVTSAQKNPTAFYLCASSMDRRGLYGYTFGSGTRLTVV.

This chain links TRBV7-9 with TRBJ2-7, with a tentative D call TRBD2 (7 bases). CDR3 length: 13 residues. Trimming took 2 bases from V and 5 from J, leaving 10 bases between them. Germline lookup yields CDR1 SEHNR and CDR2 FQNEAQ (reference sequence). For the CDR3, the DNA is TGTGCCAGCAGCTTAACGGGGGGCCACGAGCAGTACTTC. This codes for CASSLTGGHEQYF.

The chain uses TRBV6-1 and TRBJ2-1, with a possible D match to TRBD1 (5 bases). CDR1 is MNHNS, CDR2 SASEGT, per germline. Between the trimmed V and J ends, which lost 4 bases and 5 bases, there was a span of 21 bases. The CDR3 is made up of 17 amino acids. The CDR3 spells CASSGLRWGSGHNEQFF. CDR3 in DNA: TGTGCCAGCAGTGGGTTAAGGTGGGGCTCTGGGCACAATGAGCAGTTCTTC.

V usage is TRBV2 and J usage is TRBJ2-3; 9 bases map to TRBD1. J was trimmed by 4 bases and V by 5 bases; bases with no gene match: 7. Germline loops: CDR1 SNHLY, CDR2 FYNNEI. The length of the CDR3 is 15 residues. The CDR3 reads CASSSGQGSPDTQYF. The CDR3 DNA follows: TGTGCCAGCAGTTCGGGACAGGGAAGCCCAGATACGCAGTATTTT.

This chain uses TRBV2 with TRBJ1-1; the match to TRBD1 covers 7 bases. The CDR3 is 12 amino acids. In germline, CDR1 is SNHLY, CDR2 FYNNEI. With V trimmed by 4 bases and J by 4 bases, 0 bases remained unmatched. Here the CDR3 DNA reads TGTGCCAGCAGTGGACAGGGCACTGAAGCTTTCTTT. This sequence encodes CASSGQGTEAFF. Based on the CDR3 plus reference TRBV2 and TRBJ1-1, the full variable domain is EPEVTQTPSHQVTQMGQEVILRCVPISNHLYFYWYRQILGQKVEFLVSFYNNEISEKSEIFDDQFSVERPDGSNFTLKIRSTKLEDSAMYFCASSGQGTEAFFGQGTRLTVV.

This chain uses TRBV4-2 with TRBJ2-3, with TRBD2 matching over 11 bases. The CDR3 loop spans 16 amino acids. Unmatched junction bases numbered 6, after V lost 2 bases and J lost 5 bases. Germline CDR1 and CDR2: LGHNA and YNFKEQ. Here the CDR3 DNA reads TGTGCCAGCAGCCAAACACTAGCGGGAGCGGTAGATACGCAGTATTTT. Translated, it gives CASSQTLAGAVDTQYF.

This clone was observed a single time. The chain has TRBV12-5 and TRBJ2-7; TRBD1 matches 9 bases. Germline CDR1 reads LGHNT; CDR2 reads FRNRAP. The CDR3 has 12 residues. V gave up 9 bases and J gave up 5 bases; unmatched junction bases: 5. The CDR3 bases are TGTGCTAGACCCACAGGGGGCGACGAGCAGTACTTC. Translated: CARPTGGDEQYF.

This sequence joins TRBV13 and TRBJ2-2; 13 bases are a match to TRBD2. V lost 0 bases and J lost 8; bases outside the gene matches: 9. The CDR3 runs 18 residues. Germline V gene data show CDR1 as PRHDT and CDR2 as FYEKMQ (reference sequence). DNA of the CDR3: TGTGCCAGCAGCTTAGGACTAGCGGGAGGGTTCAAAACGGGGGAGCTGTTTTTT. Translating it yields CASSLGLAGGFKTGELFF.

This chain links TRBV30 with TRBJ1-4, with no clear D. Trimming stripped 2 bases from V and 0 bases from J, with 13 bases between. Germline V gene data show CDR1 as GTSNPN and CDR2 as SVGIG (reference sequence). The CDR3 spans 16 residues. In nucleotides, the CDR3 is TGTGCCTGGAGTTGGGCAGCCTATGCAACTAATGAAAAACTGTTTTTT. It encodes CAWSWAAYATNEKLFF.